The T cell receptor beta chain described here comes from a study of blood T cells in healthy people across ages. This clonotype has a handful of counts. Combining a sample-barcoded 5' primer with a J-beta primer mix, a second PCR ran for roughly 7 to 11 cycles. TCRdb fed the 5' RACE reads into MiXCR, producing one record per CDR3 protein. The repertoire holds some 710,000 distinct CDR3 sequences, with 22% as singletons. The CDR3 sequence is 15 residues long. Germline loops: CDR1 SGHRS, CDR2 YFSETQ. Trimming took 2 bases from V and 5 from J, leaving 17 bases between them. The chain recombines TRBV5-1 with TRBJ2-7; weak D call: TRBD1 (5 bases). Sequencing was performed on blood. The origin of this receptor is a man between 65 and 80 years old in good health. CDR3 coding DNA: TGCGCCAGCAGCTTTGGACATAACCTTAAGGACGAGCAGTACTTC. It specifies CASSFGHNLKDEQYF. The full variable domain, with the rest looked up from reference TRBV5-1 and TRBJ2-7, is KAGVTQTPRYLIKTRGQQVTLSCSPISGHRSVSWYQQTPGQGLQFLFEYFSETQRNKGNFPGRFSGRQFSNSRSEMNVSTLELGDSALYLCASSFGHNLKDEQYFGPGTRLTVT.